This T cell receptor (beta chain) was captured by sequencing in a study of blood T cell repertoires in COVID-19. Whole-study context: The study drew acute and convalescent COVID-19 samples from the United States, Italy and Spain. From T cells, B-cell-depleted T cells, or PBMCs came the material, which was cDNA or gDNA.

Original data processing: Estimation of nucleated cell counts was performed using reference gene primer amplification. Sequenced by immunoSEQ multiplex PCR; TCRdb stores in-frame clones only, minus some. The V and J calls and clone size were taken over from that table, and D and trimming were inferred from the DNA. The table shows more than 300,000 clones, with around nine tenths occurring only once. The V and J ends lost 3 bases and 1 base respectively, with 18 bases between them. This CDR3 region has 17 residues. CDR1 SGHRS and CDR2 YFSETQ come from the germline V gene. The V call is TRBV5-1, the J call TRBJ2-3, with a weak D call TRBD1 (6 bases). The clonotype comes from a woman between 18 and 30 years old who had recovered from COVID-19. The specimen sequenced was peripheral blood. CDR3 loop: CASSSKIQGRGTDTQYF. CDR3 bases: TGCGCCAGCAGCTCGAAAATACAGGGTCGTGGCACAGATACGCAGTATTTT.